Listed here is a single T cell receptor (beta chain). Its antigen is not identified. CDR1 and CDR2 (germline): SGDLS, YYNGEE. This CDR3 region has 18 residues. Trimming took 0 bases from V and 2 from J, leaving 17 bases between them. Using genomic DNA as the template, TCR beta VDJ and CDR3 profiling was carried out. TCRdb fed the reads into MiXCR, producing one record per CDR3 protein. This sample carries hundreds of thousands of distinct CDR3 sequences, under 40% of them seen once, and the ten largest clones take under 0.95%. The source of the sample is a study of CD8+CD57+ T cells in acquired aplastic anemia. General study results and limits: Both patients and controls carried the same twenty-nine CD8+ CDR3 sequences. No significant difference in CD8+ Simpson's diversity was found between patients and controls.

CD8+CD57+ cell expansion had been shown by flow cytometry in patients chosen for sequencing. There were no patients without severe acquired aplastic anemia. Patients were therapy-naive when their blood was sampled. The clonotype originates from a human donor with aplastic anemia. The sequencing input was sorted CD4+, CD8+, or CD8+CD57+ T cells (not recorded which) from PBMCs. The V and J genes are TRBV9 and TRBJ2-2, with D perhaps being TRBD1 or TRBD2 (6 bases each). Written as DNA, the CDR3 is TGTGCCAGCAGCGTAGGGAGTTGGCAGGGGACTAACACCGGGGAGCTGTTTTTT. The encoded protein is CASSVGSWQGTNTGELFF. The full variable domain, completed using reference TRBV9 and TRBJ2-2, is DSGVTQTPKHLITATGQRVTLRCSPRSGDLSVYWYQQSLDQGLQFLIQYYNGEERAKGNILERFSAQQFPDLHSELNLSSLELGDSALYFCASSVGSWQGTNTGELFFGEGSRLTVL.